The clone carrying this TCR beta chain turned up a few times. Its antigen is not known. This specimen comes from a study of a mutant IDH1 vaccine in newly diagnosed glioma. About the research overall: Vaccination began 4-6 weeks post radiotherapy alone, or with temozolomide cycles. Prior therapy was radiotherapy, temozolomide, or both; most received both.

Time point given: week 23, last vaccination. Every vaccination contained 300 ug of the mutant IDH1 20-mer peptide and was paired with topical imiquimod. Study-level results: Pseudoprogression seemingly bore no relation to changes in top peripheral T cell clonotypes.

Sequencing was performed with immunoSEQ multiplex PCR; in TCRdb, only in-frame clones are kept and a portion is missing. This table has around 76,000 clones, around 85% appearing once. The germline V and J ends were trimmed by 7 bases and 3 bases, with 19 bases remaining between them. CDR3 size: 16 residues. The germline V gene encodes CDR1 MDHEN and CDR2 SYDVKM. The rearrangement uses TRBV28 and TRBJ1-5, with D possibly TRBD1 on 5 matching bases. The source is a woman in her forties or fifties with glioma. This specimen consisted of PBMCs, obtained from a glioma patient whose treatment included an IDH1 peptide vaccine. This chain's CDR3 is CASTQGGLQFNQPQHF. The CDR3 nucleotides read TGTGCCAGCACCCAGGGAGGACTGCAGTTCAATCAGCCCCAGCATTTT. Together with reference TRBV28 and TRBJ1-5, the CDR3 gives the full variable domain: DVKVTQSSRYLVKRTGEKVFLECVQDMDHENMFWYRQDPGLGLRLIYFSYDVKMKEKGDIPEGYSVSREKKERFSLILESASTNQTSMYLCASTQGGLQFNQPQHFGDGTRLSIL.